The clone carrying this TCR beta chain was detected many times. Antigen: not known. As handled by the study authors: In the immunoSEQ data, sequences were junction-only and lacked quality scores, so filtering differed. Produced via immunoSEQ multiplex PCR; TCRdb's table is partial and in-frame only. D and trimming were read from the DNA, whereas the V and J calls and clone size are those reported in that table. Of 100,000 or so clones in the sample, around 68% were seen once. This record belongs to a study of shared clonotypes between healthy human individuals. General study results and limits: With few donors, the genetic and exposure-history diversity represented was limited.

Combining CD45RO+ cells with CCR7-negative CD45RA+ TemRA cells gave CD8 memory. Sequenced material: memory CD8+ T cells sorted from blood. Subset indicated: CD45RO+ cells pooled with CCR7-negative TemRA cells. This TCR came from a woman aged 25 to 39 in good health.

The CDR3 is CASSYGLADNSYEQYF. The CDR3 DNA reads as TGTGCCAGCAGCTACGGACTAGCGGATAACTCCTACGAGCAGTACTTC. The gene calls are TRBV5-6 and TRBJ2-7; TRBD2 agrees at 10 bases. Germline values: CDR1 SGHDT, CDR2 YYEEEE. V was clipped by 3 bases and J by 0 bases; unmatched bases: 6. This CDR3 is built from 16 residues.